The entry below gives a single T cell receptor beta chain sequence along with its context. Its target is not known. Time point noted: before natalizumab initiation. T0 blood was collected before the first natalizumab infusion. This record comes from a study of multiple sclerosis patients with progressive multifocal leukoencephalopathy. TCRdb's table, derived via immunoSEQ multiplex PCR, lists solely in-frame clones and lacks some. The top ten hold nearly 1.5% of the sample, which has roughly 34,000 clones, 75% to 90% seen once. Study-wide points: Before and during natalizumab, the clones expanded at PML already existed.

CDR3 size: 11 residues. The J gene is TRBJ2-1, the V gene TRBV21-1; the D call TRBD2 from the table was never checked on the DNA. TRBV21-1 is flagged as a pseudogene. The specimen sequenced was PBMCs. The receptor's source is a human donor with multiple sclerosis. The CDR3 coding sequence is TGTGCCAGCAGCCCTAACAATGAGCAGTTCTTC. Protein sequence: CASSPNNEQFF.